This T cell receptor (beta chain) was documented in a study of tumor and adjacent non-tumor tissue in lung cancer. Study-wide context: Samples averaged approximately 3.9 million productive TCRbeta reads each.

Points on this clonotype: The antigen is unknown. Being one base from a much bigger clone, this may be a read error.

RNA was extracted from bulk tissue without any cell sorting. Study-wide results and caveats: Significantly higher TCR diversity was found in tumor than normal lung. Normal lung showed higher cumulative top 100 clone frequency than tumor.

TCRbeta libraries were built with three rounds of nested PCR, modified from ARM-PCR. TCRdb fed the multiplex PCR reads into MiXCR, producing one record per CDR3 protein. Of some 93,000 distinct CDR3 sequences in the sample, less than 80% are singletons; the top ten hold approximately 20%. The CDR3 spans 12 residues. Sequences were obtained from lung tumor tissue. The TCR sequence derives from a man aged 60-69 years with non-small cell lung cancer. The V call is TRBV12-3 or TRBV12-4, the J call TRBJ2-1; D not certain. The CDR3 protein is CASCLNVNEQFF. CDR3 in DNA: TGTGCCAGCTGTTTAAACGTCAATGAGCAGTTCTTC.